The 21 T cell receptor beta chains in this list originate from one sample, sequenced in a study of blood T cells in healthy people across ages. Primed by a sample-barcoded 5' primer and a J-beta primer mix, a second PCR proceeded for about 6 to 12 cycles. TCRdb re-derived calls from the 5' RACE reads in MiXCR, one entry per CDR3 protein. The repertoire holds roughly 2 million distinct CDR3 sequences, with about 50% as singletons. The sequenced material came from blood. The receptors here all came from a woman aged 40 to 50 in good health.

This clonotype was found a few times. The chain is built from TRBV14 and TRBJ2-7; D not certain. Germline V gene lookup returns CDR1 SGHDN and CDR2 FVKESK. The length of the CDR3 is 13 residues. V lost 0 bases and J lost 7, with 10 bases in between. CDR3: CASSQDRLREQYF. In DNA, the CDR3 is TGTGCCAGCAGCCAAGATCGTTTGCGGGAGCAGTACTTC.

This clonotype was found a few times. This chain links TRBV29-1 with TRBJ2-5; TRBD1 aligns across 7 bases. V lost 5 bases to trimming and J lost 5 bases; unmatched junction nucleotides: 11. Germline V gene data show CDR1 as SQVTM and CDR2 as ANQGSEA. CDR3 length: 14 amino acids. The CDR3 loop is CSVRTGRSQETQYF. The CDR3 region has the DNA TGCAGCGTTCGGACAGGAAGGTCCCAGGAGACCCAGTACTTC.

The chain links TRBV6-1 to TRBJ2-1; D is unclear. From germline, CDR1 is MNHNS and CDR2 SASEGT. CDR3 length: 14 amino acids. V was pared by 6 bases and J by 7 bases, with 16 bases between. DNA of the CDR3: TGTGCCAGCAGGGCCTCCGGACGAATGAATGAGCAGTTCTTC. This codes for CASRASGRMNEQFF.

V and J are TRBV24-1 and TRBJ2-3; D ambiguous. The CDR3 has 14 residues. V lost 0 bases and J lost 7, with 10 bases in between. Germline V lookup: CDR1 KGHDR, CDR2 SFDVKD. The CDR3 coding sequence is TGTGCCACCAGTGATTTGGGAGTGAAGAATACGCAGTATTTT. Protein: CATSDLGVKNTQYF.

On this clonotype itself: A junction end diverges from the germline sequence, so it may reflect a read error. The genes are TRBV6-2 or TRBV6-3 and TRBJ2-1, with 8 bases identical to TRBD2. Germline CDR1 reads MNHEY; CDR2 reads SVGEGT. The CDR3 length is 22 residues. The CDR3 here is CASSYSAATSAPHGSSYNEQVF. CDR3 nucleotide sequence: TGTGCCAGCAGTTACTCTGCCGCGACTAGCGCGCCTCACGGGAGCTCCTACAATGAGCAGGTCTTC.

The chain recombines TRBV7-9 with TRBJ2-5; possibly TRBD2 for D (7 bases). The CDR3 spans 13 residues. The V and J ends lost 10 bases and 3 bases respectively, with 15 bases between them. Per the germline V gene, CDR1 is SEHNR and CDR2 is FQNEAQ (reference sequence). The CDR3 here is CAKEGGEKETQYF. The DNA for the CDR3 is TGTGCCAAGGAGGGGGGGGAGAAAGAGACCCAGTACTTC. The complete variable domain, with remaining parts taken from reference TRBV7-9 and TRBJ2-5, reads DTGVSQNPRHKITKRGQNVTFRCDPISEHNRLYWYRQTLGQGPEFLTYFQNEAQLEKSRLLSDRFSAERPKGSFSTLEIQRTEQGDSAMYLCAKEGGEKETQYFGPGTRLLVL.

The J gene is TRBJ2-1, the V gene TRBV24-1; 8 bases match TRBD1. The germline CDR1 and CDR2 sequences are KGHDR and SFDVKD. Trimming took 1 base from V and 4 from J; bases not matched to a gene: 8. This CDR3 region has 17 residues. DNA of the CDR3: TGTGCCACCAGTGATTTAAAGGGACAGGCGAATTACAATGAGCAGTTCTTC. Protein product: CATSDLKGQANYNEQFF.

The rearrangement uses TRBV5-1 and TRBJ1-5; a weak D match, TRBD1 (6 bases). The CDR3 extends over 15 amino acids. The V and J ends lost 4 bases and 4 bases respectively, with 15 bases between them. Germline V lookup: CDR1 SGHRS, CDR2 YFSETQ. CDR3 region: CASSAEGGRNQPQHF. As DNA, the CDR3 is TGCGCCAGCAGCGCAGAAGGGGGTAGGAATCAGCCCCAGCATTTT.

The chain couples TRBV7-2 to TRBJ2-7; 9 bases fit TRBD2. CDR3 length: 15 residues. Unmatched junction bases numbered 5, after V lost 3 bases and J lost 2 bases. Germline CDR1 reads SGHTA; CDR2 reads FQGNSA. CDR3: CASSFRLAGPYEQYF. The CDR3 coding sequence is TGTGCCAGCAGCTTTAGGCTAGCGGGGCCCTACGAGCAGTACTTC.

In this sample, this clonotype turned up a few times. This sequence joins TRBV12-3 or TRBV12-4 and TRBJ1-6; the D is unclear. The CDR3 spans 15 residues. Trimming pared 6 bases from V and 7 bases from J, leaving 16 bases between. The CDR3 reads CASRSRTGENSPLHF. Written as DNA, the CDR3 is TGTGCCAGCAGATCCCGGACGGGCGAGAATTCACCCCTCCACTTT.

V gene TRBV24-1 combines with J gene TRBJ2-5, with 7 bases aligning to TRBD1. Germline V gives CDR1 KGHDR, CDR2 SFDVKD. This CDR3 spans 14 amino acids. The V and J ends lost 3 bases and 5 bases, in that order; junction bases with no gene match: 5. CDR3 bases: TGTGCCACCAGTGATCCCACAGGGGTGGAGACCCAGTACTTC. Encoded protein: CATSDPTGVETQYF.

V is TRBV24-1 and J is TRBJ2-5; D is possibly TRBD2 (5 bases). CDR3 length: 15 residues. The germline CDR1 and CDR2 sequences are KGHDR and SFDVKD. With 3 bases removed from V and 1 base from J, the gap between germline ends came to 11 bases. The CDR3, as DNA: TGTGCCACCAGTGATCAGCGGCAGGCCCAAGAGACCCAGTACTTC. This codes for CATSDQRQAQETQYF.

The CDR3 DNA reads TGTGCCAGCAGCTTAGTTCCGCGGCAGCCTAATGAGCAGTTCTTC. It yields the protein CASSLVPRQPNEQFF. The gene calls are TRBV7-3 and TRBJ2-1, with D unclear. The CDR3 has 15 amino acids. Germline CDR1 and CDR2: SGHTA and FQGTGA. With 2 bases removed from V and 7 bases from J, the gap between germline ends came to 15 bases.

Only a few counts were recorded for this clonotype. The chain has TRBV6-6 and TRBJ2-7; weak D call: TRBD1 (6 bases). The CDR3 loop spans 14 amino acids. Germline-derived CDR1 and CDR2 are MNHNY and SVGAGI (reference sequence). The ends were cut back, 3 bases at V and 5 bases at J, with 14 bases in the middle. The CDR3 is CASSYSQGSNEQYF. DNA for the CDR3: TGTGCCAGCAGTTATTCCCAGGGGAGCAACGAGCAGTACTTC.

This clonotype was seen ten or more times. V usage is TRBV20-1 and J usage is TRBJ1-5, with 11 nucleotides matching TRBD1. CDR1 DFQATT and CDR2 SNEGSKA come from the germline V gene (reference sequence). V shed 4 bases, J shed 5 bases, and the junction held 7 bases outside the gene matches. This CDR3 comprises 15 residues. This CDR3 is CSAIFGTGGDQPQHF. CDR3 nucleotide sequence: TGCAGTGCTATTTTCGGGACAGGGGGGGATCAGCCCCAGCATTTT.

DNA for the CDR3: TGTGCCAGCAGTCCCGACAGGGCCCCGTACAATGAGCAGTTCTTC. Amino acid sequence: CASSPDRAPYNEQFF. This sequence joins TRBV27 and TRBJ2-1, with 7 bases lining up with TRBD1. J was trimmed by 4 bases and V by 5 bases; bases with no gene match: 8. Looked up from germline, CDR1 is MNHEY and CDR2 is SMNVEV (reference sequence). The CDR3 sequence is 15 residues long.

The CDR3 protein is CASSRLGPGTAKNIQYF. In nucleotides, the CDR3 is TGTGCCAGCAGTCGGTTGGGTCCGGGGACAGCTAAAAACATTCAGTACTTC. The chain links TRBV27 to TRBJ2-4; TRBD1 matches at 7 bases. The CDR3 runs to 17 residues. The ends lost 5 bases at V and 4 bases at J; junction bases unmatched: 14. CDR1 and CDR2 from the germline V gene are MNHEY and SMNVEV (reference sequence).

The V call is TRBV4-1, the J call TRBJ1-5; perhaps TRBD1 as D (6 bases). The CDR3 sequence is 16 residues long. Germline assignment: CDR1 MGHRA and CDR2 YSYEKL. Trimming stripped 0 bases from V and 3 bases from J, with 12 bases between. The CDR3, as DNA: TGCGCCAGCAGCCAAGATGGCAGGGGCACCAATCAGCCCCAGCATTTT. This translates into CASSQDGRGTNQPQHF.

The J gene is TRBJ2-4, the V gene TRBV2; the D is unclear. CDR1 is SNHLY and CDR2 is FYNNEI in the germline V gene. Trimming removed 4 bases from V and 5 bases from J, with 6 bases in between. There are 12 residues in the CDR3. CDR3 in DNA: TGTGCCAGCAGTGTCCAGGAAAACATTCAGTACTTC. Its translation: CASSVQENIQYF.

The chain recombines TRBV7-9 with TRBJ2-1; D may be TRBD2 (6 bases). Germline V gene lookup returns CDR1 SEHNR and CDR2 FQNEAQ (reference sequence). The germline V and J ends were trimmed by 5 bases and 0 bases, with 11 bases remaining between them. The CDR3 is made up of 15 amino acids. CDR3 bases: TGTGCCAGCAGCGACCTAGCGAGCTCCTACAATGAGCAGTTCTTC. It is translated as CASSDLASSYNEQFF.

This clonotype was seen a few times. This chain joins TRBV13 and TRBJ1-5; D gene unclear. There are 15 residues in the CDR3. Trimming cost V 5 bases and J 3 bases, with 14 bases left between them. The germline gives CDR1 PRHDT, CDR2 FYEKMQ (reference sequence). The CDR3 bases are TGTGCCAGCAGCAAACGCGACGGGGACAATCAGCCCCAGCATTTT. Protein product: CASSKRDGDNQPQHF.